This TCR beta chain was captured by sequencing in a study of tumor and adjacent non-tumor tissue in lung cancer. General study points: TCR diversity was significantly greater in tumor than normal lung tissue. Normal lung showed higher cumulative top 100 clone frequency than tumor.

No cell sorting was done before RNA was extracted from the tissue. More than 3 cm separated this lung sample from the edge of the tumor. Chemotherapy-naive patients with new lung cancer underwent thoracic surgery in China, August–November 2014. TCRbeta libraries were built with three rounds of nested PCR, modified from ARM-PCR. TCRdb reanalysed the multiplex PCR reads using MiXCR and keeps one entry per CDR3 protein. This table has more than 55,000 distinct CDR3 sequences, around two thirds appearing once. This clonotype was observed a few times. Its antigen is unknown. This could be a read error, since a much larger clone is one nucleotide away. CDR3 size: 14 residues. V was trimmed by 3 bases and J by 12 bases, leaving 20 bases between them. CDR1 and CDR2 from the germline V gene are MGHRA and YSYEKL.

The TCR was taken from a man between 65 and 85 years old with non-small cell lung cancer. Sequencing was performed on distant non-tumor lung tissue. This chain uses TRBV4-1 with TRBJ1-2; D uncertain. DNA for the CDR3: TGCGCCAGCAGCCATCCGCAATTCCGTGAAGGCAACACCTTC. Amino acids: CASSHPQFREGNTF.